The entry below gives a single TCR beta chain sequence along with its context. Clones were read by immunoSEQ multiplex PCR, and TCRdb kept only the in-frame ones, dropping some. The data show about 120,000 clones, with roughly 90% seen just once and around 3.8% held by the top ten. This entry is derived from a study of blood T cell repertoires in COVID-19. About the study: The United States, Italy and Spain supplied acute and convalescent COVID-19 samples. In each case, the material was cDNA or gDNA derived from T cells, B-cell-depleted T cells, or PBMCs.

The length of the CDR3 is 13 residues. Per germline, CDR1 MRHNA and CDR2 SNTAGT. V was shortened by 3 bases and J by 4 bases, with 6 bases between the two germline ends. The receptor was isolated from a man aged 50 to 60 with active COVID-19. J is TRBJ2-2 and V is TRBV6-4, with D unclear. The sequenced material came from peripheral blood. CDR3 sequence: CASSEQSTGELFF. The CDR3 DNA follows: TGTGCCAGCAGTGAACAGTCCACCGGGGAGCTGTTTTTT.